The 13 T cell receptor beta chains listed next were all sequenced from one sample in a study of shared clonotypes between healthy human individuals. Sequencing used immunoSEQ multiplex PCR; TCRdb keeps in-frame clones, though not all of them. This table has 470,000 or so clones, 70% to 85% appearing once. Sequenced material: PBMCs. The source is a woman aged 40 to 55 in good health. Some clones in this sample may be carry-over from other donors' samples.

In nucleotides, the CDR3 is TGTGCCAGCAGTCCTAGCGGGATAAGCTCCTACGAGCAGTACTTC. The encoded protein is CASSPSGISSYEQYF. The rearrangement joins TRBV27 to TRBJ2-7; 9 nucleotides align to TRBD2. The CDR3 runs 15 residues. Germline V gives CDR1 MNHEY, CDR2 SMNVEV (reference sequence). J lost 0 bases, V lost 5 bases, and 5 bases had no gene match.

This chain uses TRBV18 with TRBJ2-5; D unclear. Germline assignment: CDR1 KGHSH and CDR2 LQKENI. CDR3 length: 11 amino acids. V was pared by 6 bases and J by 1 base, with 3 bases between. The CDR3 nucleotides read TGTGCCAGCTCGTTCCAAGAGACCCAGTACTTC. Protein sequence: CASSFQETQYF. The whole variable domain, remainder taken from reference TRBV18 and TRBJ2-5, is NAGVMQNPRHLVRRRGQEARLRCSPMKGHSHVYWYRQLPEEGLKFMVYLQKENIIDESGMPKERFSAEFPKEGPSILRIQQVVRGDSAAYFCASSFQETQYFGPGTRLLVL.

Of note for this clone: This CDR3 is also generated by other DNA sequences in the sample. This chain connects TRBV7-3 to TRBJ2-3; maybe TRBD2 (6 bases). CDR1 and CDR2 (germline): SGHTA, FQGTGA. With 3 bases removed from V and 0 bases from J, the gap between germline ends came to 10 bases. The CDR3 totals 15 residues. The CDR3 spells CASSLSGTSTDTQYF. CDR3 sequence (DNA): TGTGCCAGCAGCTTGTCCGGGACTAGCACAGATACGCAGTATTTT.

The chain carries TRBV5-6 and TRBJ1-1; 7 bases match TRBD1. V shed 5 bases, J shed 0 bases, and the junction held 10 bases outside the gene matches. Looked up from germline, CDR1 is SGHDT and CDR2 is YYEEEE. The CDR3 is 16 amino acids. The CDR3 region is CASSPQTGFVNTEAFF. The CDR3 DNA reads TGTGCCAGCAGTCCTCAGACAGGGTTCGTGAACACTGAAGCTTTCTTT.

This chain uses TRBV4-2 with TRBJ2-1, with unresolved D. The CDR3 length is 18 residues. CDR1 is LGHNA and CDR2 is YNFKEQ in the germline V gene. V dropped 0 bases and J dropped 1 base, with 16 bases sitting between them. CDR3 in DNA: TGTGCCAGCAGCCAAGATGGCCGTCAAGCCCCATCCTACAATGAGCAGTTCTTC. Its protein product is CASSQDGRQAPSYNEQFF.

The V call is TRBV6-1, the J call TRBJ2-4; D remains ambiguous. Per the germline V gene, CDR1 is MNHNS and CDR2 is SASEGT. The V gene lost 5 bases and the J gene lost 0 bases, with 8 bases spanning the gap. The CDR3 totals 14 residues. The CDR3 spells CASSPSIAKNIQYF. CDR3 coding DNA: TGTGCCAGCAGTCCCTCCATAGCCAAAAACATTCAGTACTTC.

This clone is a singleton in its sample. The chain couples TRBV18 to TRBJ1-4; D gene ambiguous. The V gene's germline CDR1 is KGHSH and CDR2 LQKENI. The V gene lost 5 bases and the J gene lost 0 bases, with 19 bases spanning the gap. The CDR3 length is 18 residues. The CDR3 reads CASSTRPDSLSTNEKLFF. CDR3 nucleotides: TGTGCCAGCTCAACAAGACCCGATTCTCTGTCAACTAATGAAAAACTGTTTTTT.

The chain combines TRBV28 with TRBJ2-2, with TRBD2 identical over 14 bases. Trimming at V came to 7 bases and at J to 5 bases, leaving 6 bases not matched to a gene. CDR1 MDHEN and CDR2 SYDVKM come from the germline V gene. The CDR3 runs 16 residues. CDR3 in amino acids: CASKTSGRARTGELFF. The CDR3, as DNA: TGTGCCAGCAAGACTAGCGGGAGGGCGAGAACCGGGGAGCTGTTTTTT.

The chain employs TRBV18 and TRBJ1-1; possibly TRBD1 for D (6 bases). The V end was cut by 6 bases, the J end by 7 bases, with 18 bases between. The CDR3 contains 14 residues. Germline values: CDR1 KGHSH, CDR2 LQKENI. The CDR3 region is CASSNLQGQIEAFF. CDR3 sequence (DNA): TGTGCCAGCTCGAATTTGCAGGGGCAAATTGAAGCTTTCTTT.

This chain connects TRBV7-9 to TRBJ2-7; D is possibly TRBD1 or TRBD2 (5 bases each). With 0 bases removed from V and 11 bases from J, the gap between germline ends came to 14 bases. Germline V gene sequence: CDR1 SEHNR, CDR2 FQNEAQ (reference sequence). The CDR3 covers 13 residues. The CDR3 is CASSLAHGTEKYF. DNA of the CDR3: TGTGCCAGCAGCTTAGCCCACGGGACGGAAAAGTACTTC.

The chain employs TRBV30 and TRBJ2-7; the match to TRBD2 covers 7 bases. The CDR3 runs to 13 residues. Germline trimming cut 8 bases from V and 0 bases from J; bases unmatched to any gene: 7. Germline loops: CDR1 GTSNPN, CDR2 SVGIG (reference sequence). CDR3 sequence reads: CARASGSSYEQYF. The CDR3, as DNA: TGTGCCCGAGCTAGCGGAAGCTCCTACGAGCAGTACTTC.

The V gene is TRBV7-9, the J gene TRBJ2-7; a weak D match, TRBD2 (6 bases). The CDR3 spans 12 residues. Trimming shortened V by 1 base and J by 9 bases, and 10 bases separated the two germline ends. Germline CDR1 reads SEHNR; CDR2 reads FQNEAQ (reference sequence). CDR3 bases: TGTGCCAGCAGCTTAGGCGGGAACCCGCAGTACTTC. It is translated as CASSLGGNPQYF.

The rearrangement links TRBV6-5 to TRBJ1-2; 7 nucleotides align to TRBD1. V shed 6 bases and J 4 bases; nucleotides not matched to a gene: 8. There are 14 residues in the CDR3. Germline CDR1 is MNHEY and CDR2 is SVGAGI. The CDR3 bases are TGTGCCAGCAGGAACAGGGGTTTGGGCTATGGCTACACCTTC. Translated, it gives CASRNRGLGYGYTF.